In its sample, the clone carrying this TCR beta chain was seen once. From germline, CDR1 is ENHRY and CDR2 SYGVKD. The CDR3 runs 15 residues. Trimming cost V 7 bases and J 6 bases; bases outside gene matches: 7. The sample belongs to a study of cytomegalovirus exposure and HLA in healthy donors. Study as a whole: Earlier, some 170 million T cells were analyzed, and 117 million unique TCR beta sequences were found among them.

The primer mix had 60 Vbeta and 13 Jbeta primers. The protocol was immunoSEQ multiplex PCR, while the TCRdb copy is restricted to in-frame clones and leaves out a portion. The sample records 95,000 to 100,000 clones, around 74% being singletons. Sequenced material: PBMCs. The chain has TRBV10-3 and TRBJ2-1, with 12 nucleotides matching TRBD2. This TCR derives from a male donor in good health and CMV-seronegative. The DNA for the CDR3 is TGTGCCATCACCTCGGGACTAGCGGGTGGCAATGAGCAGTTCTTC. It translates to CAITSGLAGGNEQFF.